Below, one T cell receptor beta chain is given with its context. Its antigen is undetermined. The data belong to a study of cytomegalovirus exposure and HLA in healthy donors. The CDR3 is made up of 16 amino acids. Germline values: CDR1 SGHNT, CDR2 YYREEE (reference sequence). V lost 4 bases to trimming and J lost 1 base; unmatched junction nucleotides: 9. Findings and caveats of the study: It was around 160 TCR beta chains that were listed as cytomegalovirus-associated. The study found most TCR sequences rare, yet found some public TCRs in many donors.

Sequencing used immunoSEQ multiplex PCR; TCRdb keeps in-frame clones, though not all of them. The sample includes tens of thousands of clones, 85% to 95% of them seen just once. The chain recombines TRBV5-4 with TRBJ2-7; 9 bases match TRBD1. The source is a man aged 18-30 years in good health and CMV-seronegative. Specimen: PBMCs. Written as DNA, the CDR3 is TGTGCCAGCAGCAAAACAACAGGGGGCTTGTCCTACGAGCAGTACTTC. As protein: CASSKTTGGLSYEQYF.